The present T cell receptor (beta chain) was sequenced within a study of T cells in Graves' hyperthyroidism and ophthalmopathy. Overall study findings and caveats: Ophthalmopathy was distinguished from stable hyperthyroidism by 13 V-J signatures.

This CDR3 contains 13 residues. Germline values: CDR1 SNHLY, CDR2 FYNNEI. Trimming took off 6 bases at V and 1 base at J, with 9 bases between the two ends. TCR beta CDR3 sequences were amplified from RNA transcripts. During a first-round RT-PCR of the TCR CDR3, the HTBI primer set was used. TCRdb independently ran MiXCR on the multiplex PCR reads; one entry per CDR3 protein. The top ten clones hold around 47% of a sample with 500,000 to 600,000 distinct CDR3 sequences, 46% of them seen once. Exclusion of a patient resulted from uncontrolled infection, other autoimmune disease, pregnancy or lactation. Thyroid ultrasound, orbital computed tomography, clinical symptoms, and serum thyroxine and TRAb underpinned diagnoses. Comment on this clonotype: Its specificity is unknown.

The chain recombines TRBV2 with TRBJ1-1, with D possibly matching TRBD1 (5 bases). Material: peripheral blood or thyroid tissue (not recorded which). The clonotype was recovered from an adult woman with Graves' disease, either hyperthyroidism or ophthalmopathy (not recorded which). The CDR3 nucleotides are TGTGCCAGCAGGCCCGGGACGAACACTGAAGCTTTCTTT. Its translation: CASRPGTNTEAFF.